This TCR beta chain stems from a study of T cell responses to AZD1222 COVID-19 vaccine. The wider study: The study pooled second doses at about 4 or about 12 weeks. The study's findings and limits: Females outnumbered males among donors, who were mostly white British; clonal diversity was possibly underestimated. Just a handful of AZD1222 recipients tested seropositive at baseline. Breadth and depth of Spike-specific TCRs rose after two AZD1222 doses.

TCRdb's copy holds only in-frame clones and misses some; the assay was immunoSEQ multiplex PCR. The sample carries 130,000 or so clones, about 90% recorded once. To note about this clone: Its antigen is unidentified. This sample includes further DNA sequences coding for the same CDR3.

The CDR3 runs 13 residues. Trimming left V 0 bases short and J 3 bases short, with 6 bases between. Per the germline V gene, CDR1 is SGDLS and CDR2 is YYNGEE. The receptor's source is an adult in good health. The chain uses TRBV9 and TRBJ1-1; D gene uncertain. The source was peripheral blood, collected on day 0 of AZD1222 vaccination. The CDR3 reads CASSVAGDTEAFF. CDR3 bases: TGTGCCAGCAGCGTAGCCGGCGACACTGAAGCTTTCTTT.